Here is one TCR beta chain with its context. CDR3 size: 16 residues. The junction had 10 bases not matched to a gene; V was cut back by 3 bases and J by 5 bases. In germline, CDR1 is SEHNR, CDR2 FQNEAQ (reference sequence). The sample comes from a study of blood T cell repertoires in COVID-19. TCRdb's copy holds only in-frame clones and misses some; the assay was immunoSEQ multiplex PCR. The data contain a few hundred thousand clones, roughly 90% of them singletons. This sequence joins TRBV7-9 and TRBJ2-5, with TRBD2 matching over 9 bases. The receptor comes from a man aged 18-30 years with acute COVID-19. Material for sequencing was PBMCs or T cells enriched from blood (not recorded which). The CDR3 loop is CASSLVAGGPGETQYF. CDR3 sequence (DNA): TGTGCCAGCAGCTTGGTGGCGGGAGGGCCAGGGGAGACCCAGTACTTC.